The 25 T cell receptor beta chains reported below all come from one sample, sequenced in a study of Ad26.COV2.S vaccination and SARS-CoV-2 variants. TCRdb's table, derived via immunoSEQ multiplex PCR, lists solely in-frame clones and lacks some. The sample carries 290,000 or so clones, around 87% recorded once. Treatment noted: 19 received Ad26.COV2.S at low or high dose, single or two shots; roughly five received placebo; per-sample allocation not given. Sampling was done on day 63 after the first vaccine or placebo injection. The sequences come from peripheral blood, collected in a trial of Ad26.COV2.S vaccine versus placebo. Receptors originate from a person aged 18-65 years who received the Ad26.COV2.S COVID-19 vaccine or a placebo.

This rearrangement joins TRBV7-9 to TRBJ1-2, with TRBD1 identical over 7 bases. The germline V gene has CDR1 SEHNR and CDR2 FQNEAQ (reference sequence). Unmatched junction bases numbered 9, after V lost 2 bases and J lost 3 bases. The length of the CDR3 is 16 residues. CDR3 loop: CASSLRSGTVDYGYTF. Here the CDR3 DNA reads TGTGCCAGCAGCTTAAGGAGCGGGACAGTAGACTATGGCTACACCTTC.

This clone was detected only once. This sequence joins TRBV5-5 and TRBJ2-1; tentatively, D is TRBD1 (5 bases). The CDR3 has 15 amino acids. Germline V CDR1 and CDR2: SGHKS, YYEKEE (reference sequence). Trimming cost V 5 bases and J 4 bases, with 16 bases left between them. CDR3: CASRTTGDLYNEQFF. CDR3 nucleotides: TGTGCCAGCAGAACTACAGGCGACCTATACAATGAGCAGTTCTTC.

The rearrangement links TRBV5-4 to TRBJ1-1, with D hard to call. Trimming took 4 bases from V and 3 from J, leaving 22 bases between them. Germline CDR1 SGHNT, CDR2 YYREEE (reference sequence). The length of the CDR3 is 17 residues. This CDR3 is CASSPAGKVRSDTEAFF. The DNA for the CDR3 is TGTGCCAGCAGCCCGGCCGGGAAAGTAAGGTCGGACACTGAAGCTTTCTTT. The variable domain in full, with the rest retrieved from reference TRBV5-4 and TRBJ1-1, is ETGVTQSPTHLIKTRGQQVTLRCSSQSGHNTVSWYQQALGQGPQFIFQYYREEENGRGNFPPRFSGLQFPNYSSELNVNALELDDSALYLCASSPAGKVRSDTEAFFGQGTRLTVV.

In DNA, the CDR3 is TGCGCCAGCAGCCAAGAGCGCGGGGGGTGGGCCTACGAGCAGTACTTC. Translating it yields CASSQERGGWAYEQYF. The chain combines TRBV4-3 with TRBJ2-7; 8 bases match TRBD2. The junction had 6 bases not matched to a gene; V was cut back by 0 bases and J by 2 bases. The CDR3 sequence is 16 residues long. Germline CDR1 reads LGHNA; CDR2 reads YSLEER.

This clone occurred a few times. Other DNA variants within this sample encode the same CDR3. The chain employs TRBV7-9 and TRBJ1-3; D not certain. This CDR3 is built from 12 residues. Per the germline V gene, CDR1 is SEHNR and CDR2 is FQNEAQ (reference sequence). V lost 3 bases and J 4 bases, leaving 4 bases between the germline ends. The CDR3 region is CASSFEGNTIYF. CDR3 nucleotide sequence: TGTGCCAGCAGCTTCGAAGGAAACACCATATATTTT.

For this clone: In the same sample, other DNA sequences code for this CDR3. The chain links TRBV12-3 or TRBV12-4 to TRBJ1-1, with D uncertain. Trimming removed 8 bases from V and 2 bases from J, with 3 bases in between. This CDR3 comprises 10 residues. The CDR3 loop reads CASGNTEAFF. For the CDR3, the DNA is TGTGCCAGCGGCAACACTGAAGCTTTCTTT.

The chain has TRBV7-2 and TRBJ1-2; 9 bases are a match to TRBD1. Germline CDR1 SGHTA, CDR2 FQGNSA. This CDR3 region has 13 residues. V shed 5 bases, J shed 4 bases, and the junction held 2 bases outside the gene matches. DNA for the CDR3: TGTGCCAGCAGCGGGGACAGGGCCTATGGCTACACCTTC. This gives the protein CASSGDRAYGYTF.

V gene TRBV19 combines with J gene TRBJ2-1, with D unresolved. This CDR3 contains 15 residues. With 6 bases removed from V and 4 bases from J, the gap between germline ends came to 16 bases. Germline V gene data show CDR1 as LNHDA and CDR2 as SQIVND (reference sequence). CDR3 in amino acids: CASSLTEASYNEQFF. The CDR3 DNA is TGTGCCAGTAGCTTGACCGAAGCCTCTTACAATGAGCAGTTCTTC. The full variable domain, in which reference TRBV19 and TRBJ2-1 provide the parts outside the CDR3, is DGGITQSPKYLFRKEGQNVTLSCEQNLNHDAMYWYRQDPGQGLRLIYYSQIVNDFQKGDIAEGYSVSREKKESFPLTVTSAQKNPTAFYLCASSLTEASYNEQFFGPGTRLTVL.

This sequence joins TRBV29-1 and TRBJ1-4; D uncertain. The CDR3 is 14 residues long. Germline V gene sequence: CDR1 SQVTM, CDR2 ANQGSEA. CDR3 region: CIPQVWRRGEKLFF. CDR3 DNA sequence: TGCATCCCTCAGGTATGGCGGCGTGGTGAAAAACTGTTTTTT.

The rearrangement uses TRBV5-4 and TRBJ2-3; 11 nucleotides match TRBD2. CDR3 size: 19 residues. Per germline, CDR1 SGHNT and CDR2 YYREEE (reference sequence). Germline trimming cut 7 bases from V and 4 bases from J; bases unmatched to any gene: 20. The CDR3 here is CASGSKISSSGRSADTQYF. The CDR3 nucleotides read TGTGCCAGCGGCAGTAAAATTTCGTCTAGCGGGAGGTCCGCAGATACGCAGTATTTT.

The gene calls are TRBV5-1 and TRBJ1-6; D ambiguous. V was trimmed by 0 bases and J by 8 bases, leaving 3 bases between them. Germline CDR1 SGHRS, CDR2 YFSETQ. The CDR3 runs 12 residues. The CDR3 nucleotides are TGCGCCAGCAGCTTGGTGGATTCACCCCTCCACTTT. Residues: CASSLVDSPLHF.

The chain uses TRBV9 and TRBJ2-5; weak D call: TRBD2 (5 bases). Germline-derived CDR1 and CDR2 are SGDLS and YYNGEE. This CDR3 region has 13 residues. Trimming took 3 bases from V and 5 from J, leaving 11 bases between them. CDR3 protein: CASSGSGGETQYF. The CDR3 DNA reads TGTGCCAGCAGCGGGAGCGGCGGGGAGACCCAGTACTTC.

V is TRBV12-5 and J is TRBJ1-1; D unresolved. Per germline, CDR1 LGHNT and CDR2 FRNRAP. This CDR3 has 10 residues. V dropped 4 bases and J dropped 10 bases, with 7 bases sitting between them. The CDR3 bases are TGTGCTAGTGGTTCCCACACAGCTTTCTTT. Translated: CASGSHTAFF.

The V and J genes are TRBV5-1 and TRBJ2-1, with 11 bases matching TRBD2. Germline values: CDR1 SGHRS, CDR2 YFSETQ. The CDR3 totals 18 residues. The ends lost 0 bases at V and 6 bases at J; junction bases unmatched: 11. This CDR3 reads CASSLELAGGPSVNEQFF. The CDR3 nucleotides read TGCGCCAGCAGCTTGGAGCTAGCGGGAGGACCTAGTGTCAATGAGCAGTTCTTC.

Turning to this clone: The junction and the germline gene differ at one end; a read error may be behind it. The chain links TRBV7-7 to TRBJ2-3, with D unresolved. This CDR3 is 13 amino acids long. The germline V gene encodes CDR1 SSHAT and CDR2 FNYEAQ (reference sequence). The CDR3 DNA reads TGTGCTAGCAGCTTGGTACAAGCAGATACGCAGTATTTT. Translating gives CASSLVQADTQYF.

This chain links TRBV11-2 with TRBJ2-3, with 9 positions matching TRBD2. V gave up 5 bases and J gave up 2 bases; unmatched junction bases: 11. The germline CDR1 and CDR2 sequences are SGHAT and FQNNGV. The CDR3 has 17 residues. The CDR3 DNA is TGTGCCAGCAGCGCCCGCCGGGGCGGGGGGGTCACAGATACGCAGTATTTT. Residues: CASSARRGGGVTDTQYF.

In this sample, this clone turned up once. Written as DNA, the CDR3 is TGTGCCAGCAGCCAAGGTCTGTCGGAGAGCACAGATACGCAGTATTTT. Its protein is CASSQGLSESTDTQYF. This chain connects TRBV3-1 (or the pseudogene TRBV3-2) to TRBJ2-3, with D unresolved. Per germline, CDR1 LGHDT and CDR2 YNNKEL (reference sequence). This CDR3 is built from 16 residues. With 1 base removed from V and 0 bases from J, the gap between germline ends came to 11 bases.

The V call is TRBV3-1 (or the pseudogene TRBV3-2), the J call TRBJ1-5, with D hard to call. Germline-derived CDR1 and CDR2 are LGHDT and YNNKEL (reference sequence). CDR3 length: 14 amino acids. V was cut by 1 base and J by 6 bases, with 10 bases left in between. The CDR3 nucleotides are TGTGCCAGCAGCCAAGCCCCGACACTTCAGCCCCAGCATTTT. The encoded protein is CASSQAPTLQPQHF.

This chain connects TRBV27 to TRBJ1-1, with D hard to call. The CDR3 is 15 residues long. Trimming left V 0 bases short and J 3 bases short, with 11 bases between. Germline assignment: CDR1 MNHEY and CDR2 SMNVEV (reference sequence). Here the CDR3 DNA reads TGTGCCAGCAGTTTATCGCTTCCCGGGTACACTGAAGCTTTCTTT. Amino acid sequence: CASSLSLPGYTEAFF.

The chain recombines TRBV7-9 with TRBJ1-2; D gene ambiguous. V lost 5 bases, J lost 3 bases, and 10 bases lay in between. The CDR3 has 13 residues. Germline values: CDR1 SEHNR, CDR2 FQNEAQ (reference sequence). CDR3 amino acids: CASSPPQDYGYTF. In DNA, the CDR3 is TGTGCCAGCAGCCCCCCCCAAGACTATGGCTACACCTTC.

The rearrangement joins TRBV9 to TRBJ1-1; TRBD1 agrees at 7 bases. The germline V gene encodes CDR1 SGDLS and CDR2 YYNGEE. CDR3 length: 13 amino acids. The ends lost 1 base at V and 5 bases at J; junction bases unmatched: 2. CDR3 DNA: TGTGCCAGCAGCGTACAGGGGGGAACTGAAGCTTTCTTT. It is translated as CASSVQGGTEAFF.

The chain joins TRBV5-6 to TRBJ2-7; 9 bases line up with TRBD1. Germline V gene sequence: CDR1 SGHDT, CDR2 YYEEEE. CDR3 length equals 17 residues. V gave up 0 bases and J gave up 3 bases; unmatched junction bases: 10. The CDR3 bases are TGTGCCAGCAGCTTGGTTCGACTCGGGACAGGGAACTACGAGCAGTACTTC. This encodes CASSLVRLGTGNYEQYF.

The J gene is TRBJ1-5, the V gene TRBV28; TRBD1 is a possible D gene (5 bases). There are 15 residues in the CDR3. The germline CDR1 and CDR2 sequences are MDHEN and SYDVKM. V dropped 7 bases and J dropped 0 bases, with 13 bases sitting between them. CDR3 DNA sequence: TGTGCCAGCAAGCGTGGGGGTTATAGCAATCAGCCCCAGCATTTT. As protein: CASKRGGYSNQPQHF.

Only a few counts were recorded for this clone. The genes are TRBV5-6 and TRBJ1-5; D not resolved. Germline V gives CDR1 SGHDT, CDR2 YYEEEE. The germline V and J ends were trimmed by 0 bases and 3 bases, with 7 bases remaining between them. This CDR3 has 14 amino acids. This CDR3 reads CASSLASPNQPQHF. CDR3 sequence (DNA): TGTGCCAGCAGCTTGGCTAGCCCCAATCAGCCCCAGCATTTT. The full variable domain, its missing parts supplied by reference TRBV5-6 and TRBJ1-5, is DAGVTQSPTHLIKTRGQQVTLRCSPKSGHDTVSWYQQALGQGPQFIFQYYEEEERQRGNFPDRFSGHQFPNYSSELNVNALLLGDSALYLCASSLASPNQPQHFGDGTRLSIL.

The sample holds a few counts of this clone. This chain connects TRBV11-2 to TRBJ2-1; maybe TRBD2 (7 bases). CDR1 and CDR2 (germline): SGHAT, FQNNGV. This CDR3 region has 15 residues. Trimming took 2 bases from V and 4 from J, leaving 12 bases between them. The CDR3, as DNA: TGTGCCAGCAGCTTATGGGGGGGCGTGTACAATGAGCAGTTCTTC. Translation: CASSLWGGVYNEQFF.